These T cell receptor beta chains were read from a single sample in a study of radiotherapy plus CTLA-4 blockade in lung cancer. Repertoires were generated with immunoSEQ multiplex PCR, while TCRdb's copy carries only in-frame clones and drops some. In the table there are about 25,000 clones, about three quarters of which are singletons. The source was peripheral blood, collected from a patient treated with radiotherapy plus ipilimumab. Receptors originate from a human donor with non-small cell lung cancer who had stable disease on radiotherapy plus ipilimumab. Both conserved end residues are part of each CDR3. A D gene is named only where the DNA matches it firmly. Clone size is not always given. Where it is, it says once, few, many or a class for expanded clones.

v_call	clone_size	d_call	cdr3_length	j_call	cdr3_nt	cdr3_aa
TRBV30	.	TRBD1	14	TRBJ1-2	TGTGCCTGGAGTGTCGGACAGGGGGCTGGGGGCTACACCTTC	CAWSVGQGAGGYTF
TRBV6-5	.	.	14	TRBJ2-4	TGTGCCAGCAGTGAAAGGCAGGGGTGGAACATTCAGTACTTC	CASSERQGWNIQYF
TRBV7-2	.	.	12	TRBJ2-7	TGTGCCAGCAACTACCCGGGGAAGGTGCAGTACTTC	CASNYPGKVQYF
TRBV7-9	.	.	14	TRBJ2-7	TGTGCCAGCAGCTCAAGACAGAGCTCCTACGAGCAGTACTTC	CASSSRQSSYEQYF
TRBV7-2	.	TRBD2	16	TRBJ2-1	TGTGCCAGCAGCCTAGGGGGACTAGCGGGGTCGCGGGAGCAGTTCTTC	CASSLGGLAGSREQFF
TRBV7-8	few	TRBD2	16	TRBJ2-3	TGTGCCAGCAGCTTCGGGCCAGCGGGAGGGACAGATACGCAGTATTTT	CASSFGPAGGTDTQYF
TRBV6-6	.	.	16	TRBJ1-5	TGTGCCAGCAGCGATGGAGGGGCGAGTGGCAATCAGCCCCAGCATTTT	CASSDGGASGNQPQHF
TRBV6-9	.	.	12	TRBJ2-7	TGTGCCAGCAGTCCGGGACCCTACGAGCAGTACTTC	CASSPGPYEQYF
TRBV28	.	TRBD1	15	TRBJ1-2	TGTGCCAGCAGTTTAGCGGGGACAGGCCGGTATGGCTACACCTTC	CASSLAGTGRYGYTF
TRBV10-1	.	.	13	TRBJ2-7	TGCGCCAGCAGTGTTGGGCAGCGCTACGAGCAGTACTTC	CASSVGQRYEQYF
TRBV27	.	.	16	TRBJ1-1	TGTGCCAGCAGCCTCGACCGGGGGGCTCGTTTCACTGAAGCTTTCTTT	CASSLDRGARFTEAFF
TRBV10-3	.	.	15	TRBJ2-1	TGTGCCATCAGTGAAGGAAGCGGGTTCAACAATGAGCAGTTCTTC	CAISEGSGFNNEQFF
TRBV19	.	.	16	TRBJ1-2	TGTGCCAGTCTCCCCTCCTTCTTCGCGTTGTCCTATGGCTACACCTTC	CASLPSFFALSYGYTF
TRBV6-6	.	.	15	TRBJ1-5	TGTGCCAGCAACATACCCCCAGGAGGCAATCAGCCCCAGCATTTT	CASNIPPGGNQPQHF
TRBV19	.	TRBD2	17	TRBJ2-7	TGTGCCAGTAGTCCCACCTCATTTAGCGGGAGGAGAAACGAGCAGTACTTC	CASSPTSFSGRRNEQYF
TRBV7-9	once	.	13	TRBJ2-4	TGTGCCAGCAGCTCGTATGACGTGAACATTCAGTACTTC	CASSSYDVNIQYF
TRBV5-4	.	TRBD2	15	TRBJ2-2	TGTGCCAGCAGCCCGACTAGCGGGAGCCGCGGGGAGCTGTTTTTT	CASSPTSGSRGELFF
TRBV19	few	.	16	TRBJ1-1	TGTGCCAGTGGGACCCAGGGAGGGAGAATGAACACTGAAGCTTTCTTT	CASGTQGGRMNTEAFF
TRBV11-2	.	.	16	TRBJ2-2	TGTGCCAGCAGCTCCGTCGTGGTTTTCGACACCGGGGAGCTGTTTTTT	CASSSVVVFDTGELFF
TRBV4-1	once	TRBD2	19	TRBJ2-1	TGCGCCAGCAGCCAAGAAGGGGCTAGCGGGAGTGGTTCCTACAATGAGCAGTTCTTC	CASSQEGASGSGSYNEQFF
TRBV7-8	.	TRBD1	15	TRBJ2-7	TGTGCCAGCAGCCTCAGGGGGAGCCTACCCTACGAGCAGTACTTC	CASSLRGSLPYEQYF
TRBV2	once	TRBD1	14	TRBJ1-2	TGTGCCAGCAGGAGGACAGGGGGCAACTATGGCTACACCTTC	CASRRTGGNYGYTF
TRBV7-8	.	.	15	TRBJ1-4	TGTGCCAGCAGCCACTCCCGGGCGGGAAATGAAAAACTGTTTTTT	CASSHSRAGNEKLFF
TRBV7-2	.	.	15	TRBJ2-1	TGTGCCAGCAGATCATCACGCCGGAGGGTCAACGAGCAGTTCTTC	CASRSSRRRVNEQFF
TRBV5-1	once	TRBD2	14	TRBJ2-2	TGCGCCAGCAGCGGGAATAGCGGGACCGGGGAGCTGTTTTTT	CASSGNSGTGELFF
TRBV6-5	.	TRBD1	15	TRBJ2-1	TGTGCCAGCACTCGCGACAGGGGCCTCTTCAATGAGCAGTTCTTC	CASTRDRGLFNEQFF
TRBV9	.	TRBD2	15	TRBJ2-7	TGTGCCAGCAGCGTAGAGGCTAGCGGGTACTACGAGCAGTACTTC	CASSVEASGYYEQYF
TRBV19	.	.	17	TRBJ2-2	TGTGCCAGTAGTATAGATCTAGGGGCAGAATCCACCGGGGAGCTGTTTTTT	CASSIDLGAESTGELFF
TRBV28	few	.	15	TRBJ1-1	TGTGCCAGCAGGCCCCTACGGACAGCGAACACTGAAGCTTTCTTT	CASRPLRTANTEAFF
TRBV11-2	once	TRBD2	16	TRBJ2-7	TGTGCCAGCAGCTTAGGGCTAGCGGGCGACACCTACGAGCAGTACTTC	CASSLGLAGDTYEQYF
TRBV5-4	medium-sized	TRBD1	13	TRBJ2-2	TGTGCCAGCAGCAGACAGGGGGCCGGGGAGCTGTTTTTT	CASSRQGAGELFF
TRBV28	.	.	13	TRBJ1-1	TGTGCCAGCAGTTTGTTGCATCATGTAGAAGCTTTCTTT	CASSLLHHVEAFF
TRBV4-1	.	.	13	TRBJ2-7	TGCGCCAGCAGCCAAGGGGGTAGTTTCAAGCAGTACTTC	CASSQGGSFKQYF
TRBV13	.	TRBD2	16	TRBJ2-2	TGTGCCAGCAGCTCCAGCGGGGGAGCGAACACCGGGGAGCTGTTTTTT	CASSSSGGANTGELFF
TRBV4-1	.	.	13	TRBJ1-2	TGCGCCAGCAGCCAAGATTTAGTCGATGGCTACACCTTC	CASSQDLVDGYTF
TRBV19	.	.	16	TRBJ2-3	TGTGCCAGTAGTAATCGTGGGGGCCGCTCCACAGATACGCAGTATTTT	CASSNRGGRSTDTQYF
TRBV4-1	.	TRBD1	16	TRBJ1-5	TGCGCCAGCAGCCCGACCTCGGGACAGGATTATCAGCCCCAGCATTTT	CASSPTSGQDYQPQHF
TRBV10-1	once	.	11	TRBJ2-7	TGCGCCATAACTCGGGGCGACGAGCAGTACTTC	CAITRGDEQYF
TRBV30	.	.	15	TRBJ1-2	TGTGCCTGGAGTGTAAGGGAAACGGGGGCCTATGGCTACACCTTC	CAWSVRETGAYGYTF
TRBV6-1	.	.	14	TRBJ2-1	TGTGCCAGCAGTGAAATGGAGGGTTACAATGAGCAGTTCTTC	CASSEMEGYNEQFF
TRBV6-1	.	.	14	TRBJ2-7	TGTGCCAGCAGTGAAGCCCGGGGCAGTTACGAGCAGTACTTC	CASSEARGSYEQYF
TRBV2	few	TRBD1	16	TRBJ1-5	TGTGCCAGCAGGCCATTTGGACAGGGCGAGGGACAGCCCCAGCATTTT	CASRPFGQGEGQPQHF
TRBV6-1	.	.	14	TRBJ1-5	TGTGCCAGCAGACTCGGGGCTAGCAATCAGCCCCAGCATTTT	CASRLGASNQPQHF
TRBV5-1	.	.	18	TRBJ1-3	TGCGCCAGCAGCTCCGGCCCGGTGACGGCAAGCTCTGGAAACACCATATATTTT	CASSSGPVTASSGNTIYF
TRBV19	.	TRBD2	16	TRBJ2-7	TGTGCCAGTAGTATCGGGACTAGCGGGATGTCGGACGAGCAGTACTTC	CASSIGTSGMSDEQYF
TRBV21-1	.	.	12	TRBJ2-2	TGTGCCAGCAGCAATGGGGCCGGGGAGCTGTTTTTT	CASSNGAGELFF
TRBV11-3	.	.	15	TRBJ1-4	TGTGCCAGCAGCCCGAGGGGGGCCTCTAATGAAAAACTGTTTTTT	CASSPRGASNEKLFF
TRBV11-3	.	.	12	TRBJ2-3	TGTGCCAGCAGCTTAGTAAGCGGCATACAGTATTTT	CASSLVSGIQYF
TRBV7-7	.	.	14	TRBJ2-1	TGTGCTAGCAGCCTCCTGGGGGCGTCGAATGAGCAGTTCTTC	CASSLLGASNEQFF
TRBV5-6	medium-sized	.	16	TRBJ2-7	TGTGCCAGCAGCTCCAGTACCTGGACAGCCTCCTACGAGCAGTACTTC	CASSSSTWTASYEQYF
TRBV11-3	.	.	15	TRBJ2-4	TGTGCCAGCAGCTTCGGGGCTCTAGCCAAAAACATTCAGTACTTC	CASSFGALAKNIQYF
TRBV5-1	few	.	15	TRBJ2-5	TGCGCCAGCAGCTCCTCGGGGATCCCACAAGAGACCCAGTACTTC	CASSSSGIPQETQYF
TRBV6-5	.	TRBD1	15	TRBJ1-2	TGTGCCAGCAGTTTATCAAGGACAGGGGTTCTTGGCTACACCTTC	CASSLSRTGVLGYTF
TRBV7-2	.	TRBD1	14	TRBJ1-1	TGTGCCAGCAGCCGAGGGGGCGTAGACACTGAAGCTTTCTTT	CASSRGGVDTEAFF
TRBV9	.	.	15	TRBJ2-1	TGTGCCAGCAGCGTAGACCCGGGTTCAGACAATGAGCAGTTCTTC	CASSVDPGSDNEQFF